Listed here are 21 T cell receptor beta chains from one sample, sequenced in a study of CD8+ T cells in alopecia areata. Following RNA extraction, reverse transcription yielded cDNA that acted as the sequencing template. Profiled with immunoSEQ multiplex PCR; TCRdb holds only in-frame clones, not every one. The sample holds approximately 110,000 clones, and no clone turns up only once. What was sequenced was lesional skin. The receptor set was obtained from a C3H/HeJ mouse with alopecia areata. For this mouse line, the MHC haplotype is H2-k.

The table lists this clone with many counts. Genes here carry mouse names. This CDR3 is also generated by other DNA sequences in the sample. CDR3 amino acids: CTCSAWGGPSAETLYF. CDR3 bases read: TGCACCTGCAGTGCTTGGGGGGGGCCTAGTGCAGAA. This chain links TRBV1 with TRBJ2-3; 8 bases are a match to TRBD2. The read gets to within 4 residues of the CDR3 end, and the germline J gene fills in the rest. Per the germline V gene, CDR1 is NSQYPW and CDR2 is LRSPGD (reference sequence). The CDR3 runs to 16 residues. V lost 3 bases and J lost 0; bases outside the gene matches: 5.

This clone was detected ten times or more. Gene names are the mouse ones. The sequence runs out 4 residues before the end of the CDR3; the remainder is reconstructed from the germline J gene. The J gene is TRBJ2-1, the V gene TRBV13-3, with D perhaps matching TRBD1 (6 bases). Looked up from germline, CDR1 is NNHDY and CDR2 is SYVADS. Trimming took off 0 bases at V and 3 bases at J, with 10 bases between the two ends. This CDR3 has 15 residues. The part of the CDR3 DNA that was read is TGTGCCAGCAGTGATGCTGGGACACCCTATGCT. Protein: CASSDAGTPYA. The entire CDR3 is CASSDAGTPYAEQFF.

Only a few counts were recorded for this clone. Gene labels here are mouse ones. The CDR3 end is not reached by the read, which stops 4 residues before it; the germline J gene fills it in. This chain joins TRBV19 and TRBJ2-1; D gene ambiguous. V lost 1 base to trimming and J lost 2 bases, with 7 bases between them. The germline V gene encodes CDR1 FNHDT and CDR2 SITEND (reference sequence). This CDR3 has 14 amino acids. The sequenced CDR3 bases are TGTGCCAGCAGTATAACCCACTACTATGCT. Translating gives CASSITHYYA. The entire CDR3 is CASSITHYYAEQFF.

A word on this clone: The genes and germline here are from mouse. Sequencing ends 4 residues short of the CDR3 end; the germline J gene provides the rest. V is TRBV13-3 and J is TRBJ2-7; 9 bases align to TRBD2. Germline-derived CDR1 and CDR2 are NNHDY and SYVADS. This CDR3 is 15 amino acids long. CDR3 bases read: TGTGCCAGCAGTGGGGCCGGGACTGGGTTATAT. Translated, it gives CASSGAGTGLY. The full-length CDR3 reads as CASSGAGTGLYEQYF.

This clone was picked up many times. Gene and germline names: mouse. The read falls 4 residues short of the CDR3 end, and the missing part is taken from the germline J gene. V usage is TRBV13-3 and J usage is TRBJ2-3, with 9 bases matching TRBD1. Losses at the gene ends were 3 bases for V and 1 base for J; bases not matched to a gene: 6. Germline V lookup: CDR1 NNHDY, CDR2 SYVADS. The CDR3 runs 16 residues. The CDR3 sequence is CASSAGTGPGAETLYF. Partial CDR3 DNA: TGTGCCAGCAGTGCCGGGACAGGGCCCGGTGCAGAA.

As to this clone: Gene names and germline refer to mouse. Sequencing ends 4 residues short of the CDR3 end; the germline J gene provides the rest. This rearrangement joins TRBV13-3 to TRBJ2-2, with TRBD2 matching over 8 bases. This CDR3 contains 17 residues. Germline CDR1 reads NNHDY; CDR2 reads SYVADS. Losses at the gene ends were 0 bases for V and 0 bases for J; bases not matched to a gene: 4. The CDR3 region is CASSDDWGRANTGQLYF. The part of the CDR3 DNA that was read is TGTGCCAGCAGTGATGACTGGGGGAGGGCAAACACCGGG.

This clone was detected only a few times. The genes are named according to mouse. The CDR3 end falls 4 residues outside the read, so it is completed with the germline J gene. This chain links TRBV13-3 with TRBJ2-4, with 9 bases fitting TRBD2. The junction had 6 bases not matched to a gene; V was cut back by 5 bases and J by 2 bases. This CDR3 spans 15 amino acids. Germline values: CDR1 NNHDY, CDR2 SYVADS. The CDR3 sequence is CASRGGLGAQNTLYF. The part of the CDR3 DNA that was read is TGTGCCAGCAGAGGGGGACTGGGTGCTCAAAAC.

Points on this clone: Germline and genes here are mouse. The read gets to within 4 residues of the CDR3 end, and the germline J gene fills in the rest. V usage is TRBV19 and J usage is TRBJ2-4; 7 bases are a match to TRBD2. The CDR3 extends over 15 amino acids. From germline, CDR1 is FNHDT and CDR2 SITEND (reference sequence). CDR3 bases read: TGTGCCAGCAGCCCCCTGGGGGTTCGTGGGAAC. Residues: CASSPLGVRGN. The whole CDR3 sequence is CASSPLGVRGNTLYF.

This clone was detected many times. Any gene name here is a mouse gene name. Read sequence stops 4 residues before the CDR3 end, and the germline J gene provides the missing end. V is TRBV19 and J is TRBJ2-7; 12 bases align to TRBD2. V shed 4 bases and J 0 bases; nucleotides not matched to a gene: 11. The germline gives CDR1 FNHDT, CDR2 SITEND (reference sequence). The CDR3 covers 18 residues. CDR3 sequence reads: CASSQSGTGGPSSYEQYF. The DNA read from the CDR3 is TGTGCCAGCAGTCAATCCGGGACTGGGGGGCCAAGCTCCTAT.

This clone came up a few times. Germline and genes: mouse. CDR3 residues: CASGQGAEQFF. Partial CDR3 DNA: TGTGCCAGCGGACAGGGTGCT. The rearrangement uses TRBV13-2 and TRBJ2-1; perhaps TRBD1 as D (6 bases). The read ends 4 residues early relative to the CDR3; the germline J gene fills the gap. Germline values: CDR1 NNHNN, CDR2 SYGAGS (reference sequence). Trimming left V 5 bases short and J 6 bases short, with 6 bases between. CDR3 length: 11 residues.

Remarks on this clone: The gene names here belong to mouse. The read halts 4 residues ahead of the CDR3 end, with the missing end drawn from the germline J gene. V and J are TRBV13-3 and TRBJ2-5; maybe TRBD2 (6 bases). CDR3 length: 15 residues. Germline values: CDR1 NNHDY, CDR2 SYVADS. Trimming cost V 2 bases and J 2 bases, with 12 bases left between them. Incomplete CDR3 DNA: TGTGCCAGCAGTGACGGGGGGAAGGGCCAAGAC. This codes for CASSDGGKGQD. The full CDR3 sequence reads CASSDGGKGQDTQYF.

Points on this clone: Gene names denote mouse genes. The read halts 4 residues ahead of the CDR3 end, with the missing end drawn from the germline J gene. The V gene is TRBV13-2, the J gene TRBJ1-4, with 7 bases that match TRBD1. CDR1 and CDR2 from the germline V gene are NNHNN and SYGAGS (reference sequence). The V gene end was trimmed by 0 bases and the J gene end by 4 bases; junction bases not matched to a gene: 3. CDR3 size: 15 residues. The CDR3 spells CASGDAQGVNERLFF. The part of the CDR3 DNA that was read is TGTGCCAGCGGTGATGCTCAGGGGGTCAACGAA.

About this clone: Genes here carry mouse names. The read terminates 4 residues before the CDR3 end, so the remaining end is supplied by the germline J gene. The chain has TRBV19 and TRBJ1-4; 9 bases match TRBD1. The CDR3 sequence is 15 residues long. Germline V gene lookup returns CDR1 FNHDT and CDR2 SITEND (reference sequence). The DNA read from the CDR3 is TGTGCCAGCAGAACCCCGGGACAGGGATTCGAA. This translates into CASRTPGQGFE. The full CDR3 protein is CASRTPGQGFERLFF.

Concerning this clone itself: Gene names are mouse gene names. The read falls 4 residues short of the CDR3 end, and the missing part is taken from the germline J gene. The chain employs TRBV13-3 and TRBJ2-5, with 8 bases identical to TRBD2. CDR1 is NNHDY, CDR2 SYVADS, per germline. The CDR3 sequence is 15 residues long. The V and J ends lost 5 bases and 0 bases, in that order; junction bases with no gene match: 5. CDR3 bases read: TGTGCCAGCAGCCCTGGACTGGGCAACCAAGAC. Protein product: CASSPGLGNQD. The entire CDR3 reads CASSPGLGNQDTQYF. Together with reference TRBV13-3 and TRBJ2-5, the CDR3 gives the full variable domain: EAAVTQSPRSKVAVTGGKVTLSCHQTNNHDYMYWYRQDTGHGLRLIHYSYVADSTEKGDIPDGYKASRPSQENFSLILELASLSQTAVYFCASSPGLGNQDTQYFGPGTRLLVL.

About this clone: The gene symbols are mouse symbols. From the germline J gene comes the end of the CDR3, since the read stops 4 residues before it. The V gene is TRBV13-3, the J gene TRBJ1-1; D not certain. This CDR3 is built from 14 residues. The germline V gene has CDR1 NNHDY and CDR2 SYVADS. The CDR3 DNA, read in part, is TGTGCCAGCAGTGATGCGATAAGGTTTTCA. Protein product: CASSDAIRFS. The CDR3 as a whole reads CASSDAIRFSEVFF.

This clone has ten or more counts. Mouse germline and gene names are used. Read coverage stops 4 residues before the CDR3 terminus; the germline J gene supplies the remainder. This rearrangement joins TRBV13-3 to TRBJ2-1; 9 bases align to TRBD2. The CDR3 covers 15 residues. Germline assignment: CDR1 NNHDY and CDR2 SYVADS. V trimming: 3 bases; J trimming: 1 base; junction bases outside the gene matches: 2. This CDR3 is CASSAGGDNYAEQFF. CDR3 DNA, as far as it was read: TGTGCCAGCAGTGCTGGGGGGGACAACTATGCT.

This clone occurred a few times. All gene names here are mouse names. The read ends 4 residues shy of where the CDR3 ends; the end is completed using the germline J gene. V is TRBV5 and J is TRBJ2-5; weak D call: TRBD1 (6 bases). Looked up from germline, CDR1 is LGHNA and CDR2 is YNLKQL (reference sequence). The V end lost 2 bases, the J end lost 0 bases, and 9 bases lay between the germline ends. CDR3 size: 15 residues. CDR3 bases read: TGTGCCAGCAGCCAACCGGGACAAAACCAAGAC. Its protein is CASSQPGQNQD. The CDR3 reads in full as CASSQPGQNQDTQYF.

Regarding this clone: Mouse gene names and germline throughout. The sequence runs out 4 residues before the end of the CDR3; the remainder is reconstructed from the germline J gene. The chain combines TRBV1 with TRBJ1-4; 7 bases are shared with TRBD1. CDR1 NSQYPW and CDR2 LRSPGD come from the germline V gene (reference sequence). Trimming removed 0 bases from V and 5 bases from J; junction bases left unmatched: 3. This CDR3 has 15 residues. CDR3 protein: CTCSAEMGQNERLFF. The part of the CDR3 DNA that was read is TGCACCTGCAGTGCAGAGATGGGACAGAACGAA. The variable domain in full, completed from reference TRBV1 and TRBJ1-4, reads VTLLEQNPRWRLVPRGQAVNLRCILKNSQYPWMSWYQQDLQKQLQWLFTLRSPGDKEVKSLPGADYLATRVTDTELRLQVANMSQGRTLYCTCSAEMGQNERLFFGHGTKLSVL.

Regarding this clone: The genes are named according to mouse. The read comes to an end 4 residues before the CDR3 does, leaving the germline J gene to fill in the end. The rearrangement joins TRBV13-2 to TRBJ2-1; D not certain. The CDR3 runs 14 residues. The V gene's germline CDR1 is NNHNN and CDR2 SYGAGS (reference sequence). V was clipped by 0 bases and J by 3 bases, with 7 bases between them. The sequenced CDR3 bases are TGTGCCAGCGGTGATGCCCAGATCTATGCT. It specifies CASGDAQIYA. The full CDR3 is CASGDAQIYAEQFF.

About this clone itself: Gene names are the mouse ones. The read ends 4 residues shy of where the CDR3 ends; the end is completed using the germline J gene. The chain recombines TRBV13-3 with TRBJ2-2, with 10 nucleotides matching TRBD2. Per the germline V gene, CDR1 is NNHDY and CDR2 is SYVADS. The CDR3 length is 15 residues. The V and J ends lost 7 bases and 3 bases, in that order; junction bases with no gene match: 6. The chain's CDR3 is CASLYWGGHTGQLYF. The sequenced CDR3 bases are TGTGCCAGCCTCTACTGGGGGGGACACACCGGG. Variable domain in full (rest from reference TRBV13-3 and TRBJ2-2): EAAVTQSPRSKVAVTGGKVTLSCHQTNNHDYMYWYRQDTGHGLRLIHYSYVADSTEKGDIPDGYKASRPSQENFSLILELASLSQTAVYFCASLYWGGHTGQLYFGEGSKLTVL.

To note about this clone: Gene names follow the mouse nomenclature. The CDR3 end lies 4 residues beyond the end of the read and is filled in from the germline J gene. The rearrangement uses TRBV13-1 and TRBJ2-5; the match to TRBD2 covers 11 bases. Germline CDR1 and CDR2: NSHNY and SYGAGN. CDR3 length equals 13 residues. CDR3 protein: CASKDWGADTQYF. CDR3 DNA, as far as it was read: TGTGCCAGCAAGGACTGGGGGGCGGAC.